Below, 25 T cell receptor beta chains from the same sample are listed, as sequenced in a study of T cell repertoires in cytomegalovirus infection. These TCRs' antigens remain unknown. TCRdb ran MiXCR on the reads and lists one entry per CDR3 protein. The sample shows approximately 100,000 distinct CDR3 sequences, roughly 39% of them seen only once. Sequenced here: CD8+ T cells from cultured PBMCs, sampled from culture after CMV antigen stimulation. The receptors were sampled from a human donor in good health (CMV status not recorded). Some clones in this sample may be carry-over from other donors' samples.

This chain links TRBV20-1 with TRBJ2-2, with D possibly being TRBD2 (6 bases). Germline CDR1 is DFQATT and CDR2 is SNEGSKA (reference sequence). V was pared by 0 bases and J by 3 bases, with 14 bases between. CDR3 size: 16 residues. DNA for the CDR3: TGCAGTGCTAGAGATTGGGGGGTGGGGGACACCGGGGAGCTGTTTTTT. Protein: CSARDWGVGDTGELFF.

The V call is TRBV3-1, the J call TRBJ2-7; a possible D gene is TRBD1 (7 bases). Germline values: CDR1 LGHDT, CDR2 YNNKEL (reference sequence). V lost 0 bases to trimming and J lost 6 bases, with 15 bases between them. CDR3 length: 15 amino acids. The CDR3 sequence: CASSQEAGQWVEQYF. The CDR3 DNA is TGTGCCAGCAGCCAAGAGGCGGGACAGTGGGTCGAGCAGTACTTC.

The rearrangement links TRBV27 to TRBJ1-5; D unresolved. Between the trimmed V and J ends, which lost 1 base and 3 bases, there was a span of 4 bases. The CDR3 runs 13 residues. CDR1 is MNHEY, CDR2 SMNVEV, per germline (reference sequence). CDR3: CASSLWPNQPQHF. CDR3 sequence (DNA): TGTGCCAGCAGTTTATGGCCCAATCAGCCCCAGCATTTT.

This chain uses TRBV11-3 with TRBJ2-3; no definite D call. The CDR3 covers 13 residues. V dropped 3 bases and J dropped 5 bases, with 9 bases sitting between them. The germline V gene encodes CDR1 SGHNT and CDR2 YENEEA. DNA for the CDR3: TGTGCCAGCAGCTTCTTGTTTGGAGATACGCAGTATTTT. Residues: CASSFLFGDTQYF.

This sequence joins TRBV12-3 or TRBV12-4 and TRBJ1-2, with D tentatively TRBD1 (5 bases). The CDR3 runs 14 residues. Trimming pared 3 bases from V and 5 bases from J, leaving 13 bases between. The CDR3 protein is CASSLGGSWYGYTF. Written as DNA, the CDR3 is TGTGCCAGCAGTTTGGGGGGGAGCTGGTATGGCTACACCTTC.

This clonotype was detected only a few times. This chain links TRBV7-9 with TRBJ1-2; unclear D gene. CDR1 SEHNR and CDR2 FQNEAQ come from the germline V gene (reference sequence). The CDR3 has 17 amino acids. The V end was cut by 1 base, the J end by 1 base, with 16 bases between. CDR3 in DNA: TGTGCCAGCAGCTTAGGAGACCAGGAACTTCTTAACTATGGCTACACCTTC. It yields the protein CASSLGDQELLNYGYTF.

This clonotype showed up many times. J is TRBJ2-7 and V is TRBV10-3; perhaps TRBD1 as D (5 bases). Per the germline V gene, CDR1 is ENHRY and CDR2 is SYGVKD. This CDR3 is built from 18 residues. Trimming removed 3 bases at V and 1 base at J, with 22 bases between. The CDR3 region is CAISDSGKDNYVSYEQYF. DNA for the CDR3: TGTGCCATCAGTGATTCTGGTAAGGACAACTATGTTTCCTACGAGCAGTACTTC.

The gene calls are TRBV5-6 and TRBJ2-3; possible D gene TRBD1, 6 bases. The germline V gene has CDR1 SGHDT and CDR2 YYEEEE. This CDR3 is 16 amino acids long. V shed 0 bases and J shed 3 bases, with 14 bases lying between them. CDR3 sequence: CASSLDGTRVTDTQYF. In nucleotides, the CDR3 is TGTGCCAGCAGCTTGGATGGGACAAGAGTAACAGATACGCAGTATTTT.

The rearrangement links TRBV7-2 to TRBJ2-1; unclear D gene. Trimming took 3 bases from V and 8 from J, leaving 8 bases between them. CDR1 is SGHTA, CDR2 FQGNSA, per germline. This CDR3 contains 12 residues. This chain's CDR3 is CASSFWQDEQFF. The CDR3 DNA reads TGTGCCAGCAGCTTTTGGCAGGATGAGCAGTTCTTC.

The chain joins TRBV4-1 to TRBJ1-1; D call uncertain. The V gene lost 1 base and the J gene lost 4 bases, with 10 bases spanning the gap. The length of the CDR3 is 14 residues. Germline CDR1 MGHRA, CDR2 YSYEKL. The CDR3 DNA follows: TGCGCCAGCAGCCAAGTGACCTCCGGCACTGAAGCTTTCTTT. Translated: CASSQVTSGTEAFF.

This rearrangement joins TRBV19 to TRBJ1-1; 7 bases match TRBD1. With 1 base clipped from V and 4 bases from J, the junction kept 6 bases outside the gene matches. CDR3 length equals 15 residues. From germline, CDR1 is LNHDA and CDR2 SQIVND (reference sequence). The CDR3 loop is CASSIGQGRVTEAFF. CDR3 DNA sequence: TGTGCCAGTAGTATAGGACAGGGTAGGGTCACTGAAGCTTTCTTT. Together with reference TRBV19 and TRBJ1-1, the CDR3 gives the full variable domain: DGGITQSPKYLFRKEGQNVTLSCEQNLNHDAMYWYRQDPGQGLRLIYYSQIVNDFQKGDIAEGYSVSREKKESFPLTVTSAQKNPTAFYLCASSIGQGRVTEAFFGQGTRLTVV.

The chain couples TRBV29-1 to TRBJ2-2; D is possibly TRBD1 (5 bases). The germline CDR1 and CDR2 sequences are SQVTM and ANQGSEA. The CDR3 extends over 13 amino acids. V lost 7 bases and J 1 base, leaving 10 bases between the germline ends. The CDR3: CSGSTENTGELFF. DNA of the CDR3: TGCAGCGGCTCGACAGAGAACACCGGGGAGCTGTTTTTT.

The chain carries TRBV4-1 and TRBJ1-5; D is perhaps TRBD1 (5 bases). Germline V gene lookup returns CDR1 MGHRA and CDR2 YSYEKL. Trimming removed 1 base at V and 9 bases at J, with 13 bases between. The CDR3 totals 14 residues. The CDR3 DNA follows: TGCGCCAGCAGCCAAGTCGGGGCCTCCGCGCCCCAGCATTTT. This codes for CASSQVGASAPQHF.

The V and J genes are TRBV4-1 and TRBJ1-1; D might be TRBD1 (5 bases). V was shortened by 1 base and J by 3 bases, with 9 bases between the two germline ends. Germline-derived CDR1 and CDR2 are MGHRA and YSYEKL. The CDR3 is 14 residues long. The CDR3 DNA reads TGCGCCAGCAGCCAAGCGCCGGGGGACACTGAAGCTTTCTTT. Translating it yields CASSQAPGDTEAFF.

This clonotype has only a few counts. The chain employs TRBV29-1 and TRBJ1-2; a weak D match, TRBD1 (6 bases). This CDR3 contains 13 residues. Germline V gene lookup returns CDR1 SQVTM and CDR2 ANQGSEA. The V gene lost 0 bases and the J gene lost 8 bases, with 13 bases spanning the gap. CDR3 DNA: TGCAGCGTTGAAGAGATGGGGGGCTGGGGCTACACCTTC. This gives the protein CSVEEMGGWGYTF.

The chain employs TRBV7-2 and TRBJ1-2; D gene unclear. CDR1 and CDR2 (germline): SGHTA, FQGNSA. The CDR3 contains 12 residues. V gave up 5 bases and J gave up 10 bases, with 14 bases separating them. The CDR3 DNA follows: TGTGCCAGCAGCCCACGGACGGGTACCTACACCTTC. Translating gives CASSPRTGTYTF.

This clonotype has more than one count but fewer than ten. The V call is TRBV19, the J call TRBJ2-5; D might be TRBD1 or TRBD2, each matching 6 bases. Trimming removed 5 bases from V and 5 bases from J, with 18 bases in between. Germline CDR1 and CDR2: LNHDA and SQIVND (reference sequence). The CDR3 loop spans 15 amino acids. This chain's CDR3 is CASSFGGAGDETQYF. The CDR3 DNA reads as TGTGCCAGTAGTTTCGGAGGGGCAGGGGATGAGACCCAGTACTTC.

The V gene is TRBV7-9, the J gene TRBJ2-7; D call uncertain. V shed 3 bases and J shed 4 bases, with 22 bases lying between them. Germline V gives CDR1 SEHNR, CDR2 FQNEAQ (reference sequence). This CDR3 spans 17 amino acids. The CDR3 sequence is CASSFKNTAETTYEQYF. In DNA, the CDR3 is TGTGCCAGCAGCTTTAAAAACACTGCCGAGACAACATACGAGCAGTACTTC.

The chain combines TRBV2 with TRBJ1-5; no firm D call. Trimming cost V 0 bases and J 4 bases, with 13 bases left between them. CDR3 length: 16 residues. Germline CDR1 is SNHLY and CDR2 is FYNNEI. The CDR3 spells CASSEALAELNQPQHF. The DNA for the CDR3 is TGTGCCAGCAGTGAAGCGCTTGCGGAGCTTAATCAGCCCCAGCATTTT.

This clonotype was recorded a few times. The chain combines TRBV19 with TRBJ2-2; D uncertain. V lost 3 bases and J lost 8, with 16 bases in between. The germline V gene encodes CDR1 LNHDA and CDR2 SQIVND (reference sequence). The CDR3 consists of 15 residues. Here the CDR3 DNA reads TGTGCCAGTAGTATCCCCTTATCAATAACGGGGGAGCTGTTTTTT. Its translation: CASSIPLSITGELFF.

This clonotype was seen ten or more times. J is TRBJ2-3 and V is TRBV4-2; D is possibly TRBD2 (7 bases). This CDR3 contains 19 residues. Germline V gives CDR1 LGHNA, CDR2 YNFKEQ. V gave up 0 bases and J gave up 0 bases, with 19 bases separating them. CDR3 loop: CASSQEGGSGLSSTDTQYF. CDR3 sequence (DNA): TGTGCCAGCAGCCAAGAAGGGGGTAGCGGGCTTTCCAGCACAGATACGCAGTATTTT.

This clonotype was detected a few times. V is TRBV29-1 and J is TRBJ2-1; a possible D gene is TRBD1 (6 bases). Germline V lookup: CDR1 SQVTM, CDR2 ANQGSEA. The V end lost 6 bases, the J end lost 6 bases, and 21 bases lay between the germline ends. The CDR3 is 15 residues long. CDR3 in DNA: TGCAGCGTCGAGCCCCAGGGGATGGGTTTCAATGAGCAGTTCTTC. Protein: CSVEPQGMGFNEQFF.

V and J are TRBV4-2 and TRBJ2-4; D is possibly TRBD1 or TRBD2 (5 bases each). The CDR3 spans 13 residues. Trimming left V 3 bases short and J 10 bases short, with 13 bases between. Per the germline V gene, CDR1 is LGHNA and CDR2 is YNFKEQ. The CDR3 coding sequence is TGTGCCAGCAGCCATAGGGACGACGGGATTCAGTACTTC. This encodes CASSHRDDGIQYF.

This clonotype was found many times. V usage is TRBV19 and J usage is TRBJ1-1; 8 bases are shared with TRBD1. V lost 6 bases, J lost 5 bases, and 8 bases stayed unmatched. Per germline, CDR1 LNHDA and CDR2 SQIVND (reference sequence). The CDR3 runs 14 residues. The CDR3 DNA reads as TGTGCCAGTAGAACAGTGGACAGGGAAACTGAAGCTTTCTTT. It translates to CASRTVDRETEAFF.

This clonotype was detected a few times. The chain recombines TRBV6-1 with TRBJ1-1; no clear D. Trimming left V 5 bases short and J 6 bases short, with 13 bases between. The CDR3 is 13 amino acids. Germline V lookup: CDR1 MNHNS, CDR2 SASEGT. The CDR3 spells CASSPVDNSEAFF. The CDR3 DNA sequence: TGTGCCAGCAGTCCCGTAGACAATTCTGAAGCTTTCTTT.